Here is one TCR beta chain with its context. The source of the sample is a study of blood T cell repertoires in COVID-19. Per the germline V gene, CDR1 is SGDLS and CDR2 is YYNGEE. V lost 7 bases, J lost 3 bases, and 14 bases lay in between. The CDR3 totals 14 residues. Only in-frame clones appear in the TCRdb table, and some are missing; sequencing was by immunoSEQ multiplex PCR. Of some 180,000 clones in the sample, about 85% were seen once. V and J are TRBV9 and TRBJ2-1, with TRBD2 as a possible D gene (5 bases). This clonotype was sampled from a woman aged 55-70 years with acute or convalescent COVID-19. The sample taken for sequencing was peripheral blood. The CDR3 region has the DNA TGTGCCAGCTCGTATTCGGGGTTCTACAATGAGCAGTTCTTC. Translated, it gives CASSYSGFYNEQFF.